These 12 T cell receptor beta chains originate from one sample sequenced in a study of cytomegalovirus exposure and HLA in healthy donors. Amplification used 60 Vbeta primers and 13 Jbeta primers. Profiled with immunoSEQ multiplex PCR; TCRdb holds only in-frame clones, not every one. The sample records roughly 63,000 clones, roughly 71% being singletons. The specimen was PBMCs. Receptor source: a man in his forties or fifties in good health and CMV-seropositive.

This clone was observed a few times. The chain links TRBV18 to TRBJ1-5, with TRBD1 identical over 7 bases. The J segment lost 4 bases and the V segment lost 3 bases, leaving 0 bases of the junction unmatched. CDR3 length: 13 amino acids. Germline CDR1 is KGHSH and CDR2 is LQKENI. CDR3 protein: CASSPDRNQPQHF. The CDR3 nucleotides read TGTGCCAGCTCACCGGACAGGAATCAGCCCCAGCATTTT.

The chain uses TRBV4-3 and TRBJ1-2; D is unresolved. The CDR3 extends over 15 amino acids. Germline loops: CDR1 LGHNA, CDR2 YSLEER. The ends were cut back, 1 base at V and 0 bases at J, with 9 bases in the middle. This CDR3 is CASSQARAANYGYTF. The CDR3 DNA follows: TGCGCCAGCAGCCAAGCACGCGCTGCTAACTATGGCTACACCTTC.

This clone was counted a few times. The genes are TRBV4-1 and TRBJ2-3; maybe TRBD1 (5 bases). V lost 0 bases and J lost 8, with 15 bases in between. CDR1 is MGHRA, CDR2 YSYEKL, per germline. The CDR3 runs to 15 residues. The CDR3 sequence: CASSQDLQARVTQYF. In DNA form, the CDR3 reads TGCGCCAGCAGCCAAGATTTACAGGCCAGGGTTACGCAGTATTTT.

This rearrangement joins TRBV5-1 to TRBJ2-1; the match to TRBD1 covers 8 bases. The CDR3 length is 14 residues. Germline loops: CDR1 SGHRS, CDR2 YFSETQ. The ends lost 0 bases at V and 9 bases at J; junction bases unmatched: 5. The CDR3 DNA reads TGCGCCAGCAGCTTGGAACAGGGGGTCCGTGAGCAGTTCTTC. Residues: CASSLEQGVREQFF.

This clone was seen a handful of times. Only one base separates this from a far larger clonotype, so it likely reflects a read error. J is TRBJ2-7 and V is TRBV5-1; D remains ambiguous. The V gene's germline CDR1 is SGHRS and CDR2 YFSETQ. The CDR3 loop spans 17 amino acids. The DNA of the CDR3 is TGCGACAGCAGCTTGTTCCCGAACACAATTCCGTCCTACGAGCAGTACTTC. Its translation is CDSSLFPNTIPSYEQYF.

The chain recombines TRBV6-1 with TRBJ1-1; D perhaps matches TRBD1 (6 bases). CDR1 and CDR2 (germline): MNHNS, SASEGT. The CDR3 totals 15 residues. V lost 1 base to trimming and J lost 0 bases, with 9 bases between them. The CDR3 bases are TGTGCCAGCAGTGAAGTAACAGGGATGAACACTGAAGCTTTCTTT. Its translation is CASSEVTGMNTEAFF.

In this sample, this clone turned up once. The chain uses TRBV30 and TRBJ1-6; D remains unclear. V was cut by 2 bases and J by 10 bases, with 15 bases left in between. The CDR3 runs 14 residues. Germline assignment: CDR1 GTSNPN and CDR2 SVGIG (reference sequence). The chain's CDR3 is CAWSSRERSSPLHF. The CDR3 region has the DNA TGTGCCTGGAGTTCAAGGGAGAGGTCATCACCCCTCCACTTT.

The chain uses TRBV19 and TRBJ1-5, with TRBD1 matching over 8 bases. This CDR3 comprises 15 residues. Germline V CDR1 and CDR2: LNHDA, SQIVND (reference sequence). The ends lost 7 bases at V and 13 bases at J; junction bases unmatched: 18. The CDR3 reads CASNPDRGRNSHQHF. The CDR3 DNA reads as TGTGCCAGTAATCCAGACAGGGGCCGAAATAGTCATCAGCATTTT.

The chain combines TRBV7-9 with TRBJ1-1; D ambiguous. Trimming stripped 1 base from V and 0 bases from J, with 3 bases between. Germline CDR1 reads SEHNR; CDR2 reads FQNEAQ (reference sequence). This CDR3 has 13 amino acids. The CDR3 DNA reads TGTGCCAGCAGCTTAGACATGAACACTGAAGCTTTCTTT. Amino acid sequence: CASSLDMNTEAFF.

The chain links TRBV27 to TRBJ2-3, with D possibly matching TRBD2 (6 bases). The CDR3 runs to 17 residues. V lost 0 bases to trimming and J lost 0 bases, with 13 bases between them. Germline V lookup: CDR1 MNHEY, CDR2 SMNVEV (reference sequence). The CDR3 region is CASSLSPGDFSTDTQYF. As DNA, the CDR3 is TGTGCCAGCAGTTTATCCCCTGGGGACTTTAGCACAGATACGCAGTATTTT.

This clone was seen a handful of times. This chain joins TRBV9 and TRBJ1-1; TRBD1 might be the D (5 bases). Trimming removed 0 bases from V and 0 bases from J, with 9 bases in between. The CDR3 runs to 15 residues. CDR1 is SGDLS and CDR2 is YYNGEE in the germline V gene. CDR3 sequence (DNA): TGTGCCAGCAGCGTAGATACAGGCATGAACACTGAAGCTTTCTTT. Its translation: CASSVDTGMNTEAFF.

The gene calls are TRBV9 and TRBJ2-1; 8 nucleotides line up with TRBD1. CDR1 is SGDLS and CDR2 is YYNGEE in the germline V gene. J gave up 4 bases and V 0 bases, and 3 bases lay outside the gene matches. This CDR3 is 15 amino acids long. The CDR3 nucleotides are TGTGCCAGCAGCGTAGACAGGGGGTCATACAATGAGCAGTTCTTC. Residues: CASSVDRGSYNEQFF.